The 20 T cell receptor beta chains presented below share a single source sample, sequenced in a study of PD-1 blockade in classical Hodgkin lymphoma. Time point of the sample: cycle 4 day 1 (C4D1), after less than seven weeks of nivolumab. Patients all relapsed after autologous stem cell transplantation, and there was variation in brentuximab vedotin exposure. The CD4+ T cells used were purified from thawed PBMCs through magnetic negative selection. The repertoire was sequenced with immunoSEQ multiplex PCR; TCRdb's copy has only in-frame clones and lacks some. This sample has some 30,000 clones, with more than 80% found just once. Here the sequenced sample was CD4+ T cells from blood, taken before the fourth cycle of nivolumab. These receptors were collected from a human donor with classical Hodgkin lymphoma.

The chain has TRBV14 and TRBJ2-7; D is tentatively TRBD1 or TRBD2 (5 bases each). The CDR3 extends over 14 amino acids. The V end was cut by 0 bases, the J end by 2 bases, with 8 bases between. Germline V gene data show CDR1 as SGHDN and CDR2 as FVKESK. CDR3 nucleotide sequence: TGTGCCAGCAGCCAAGAAGAGGGGCCCTACGAGCAGTACTTC. Protein sequence: CASSQEEGPYEQYF.

The chain uses TRBV19 and TRBJ2-4; the match to TRBD2 covers 7 bases. V shed 0 bases and J 2 bases; nucleotides not matched to a gene: 4. Germline CDR1 is LNHDA and CDR2 is SQIVND (reference sequence). The CDR3 contains 16 residues. The DNA for the CDR3 is TGTGCCAGTAGTATAGATCCAGCGGGACCCAAAAACATTCAGTACTTC. This codes for CASSIDPAGPKNIQYF. Supplemented by reference TRBV19 and TRBJ2-4, the full variable domain reads DGGITQSPKYLFRKEGQNVTLSCEQNLNHDAMYWYRQDPGQGLRLIYYSQIVNDFQKGDIAEGYSVSREKKESFPLTVTSAQKNPTAFYLCASSIDPAGPKNIQYFGAGTRLSVL.

The chain has TRBV19 and TRBJ1-3; no clear D gene. The CDR3 contains 17 residues. Trimming shortened V by 2 bases and J by 0 bases, and 14 bases separated the two germline ends. Germline CDR1 LNHDA, CDR2 SQIVND (reference sequence). CDR3 nucleotides: TGTGCCAGTAGTATAACGACGATACAGTTCTCTGGAAACACCATATATTTT. It specifies CASSITTIQFSGNTIYF.

This chain joins TRBV7-9 and TRBJ1-2; D not resolved. The CDR3 spans 13 residues. The ends were cut back, 6 bases at V and 2 bases at J, with 10 bases in the middle. The V gene's germline CDR1 is SEHNR and CDR2 FQNEAQ (reference sequence). CDR3 amino acids: CASRSDVNYGYTF. The CDR3 DNA sequence: TGTGCCAGCAGGTCGGACGTAAACTATGGCTACACCTTC.

The chain is built from TRBV18 and TRBJ2-1; 7 bases fit TRBD2. The CDR3 consists of 16 residues. The germline V gene encodes CDR1 KGHSH and CDR2 LQKENI. Trimming removed 0 bases from V and 5 bases from J; junction bases left unmatched: 7. CDR3 sequence: CASSPPAGARNNEQFF. CDR3 in DNA: TGTGCCAGCTCACCACCCGCGGGAGCGCGGAACAATGAGCAGTTCTTC.

V usage is TRBV5-8 and J usage is TRBJ2-7; TRBD2 aligns across 8 bases. The ends lost 7 bases at V and 5 bases at J; junction bases unmatched: 11. Germline V gene lookup returns CDR1 SGHTS and CDR2 YDEGEE. This CDR3 is 14 amino acids long. The CDR3 sequence is CASRGGARNNEQYF. The CDR3 DNA reads as TGTGCCAGCCGGGGGGGGGCTCGAAACAACGAGCAGTACTTC.

The V and J genes are TRBV7-8 and TRBJ2-1; 12 bases are a match to TRBD2. This CDR3 is built from 17 residues. V was clipped by 0 bases and J by 8 bases; unmatched bases: 8. CDR1 SGHVS and CDR2 FQNEAQ come from the germline V gene. The CDR3 here is CASSLAGGLAGGDEQFF. CDR3 DNA sequence: TGTGCCAGCAGCTTAGCGGGTGGGCTAGCGGGAGGGGATGAGCAGTTCTTC.

J is TRBJ2-7 and V is TRBV7-2, with D hard to call. This CDR3 comprises 13 residues. The ends were cut back, 5 bases at V and 3 bases at J, with 11 bases in the middle. CDR1 is SGHTA, CDR2 FQGNSA, per germline. The CDR3 DNA follows: TGTGCCAGCAGCCCTTACAGAAACTACGAGCAGTACTTC. This translates into CASSPYRNYEQYF.

This clone came up once. The V call is TRBV2, the J call TRBJ2-1; TRBD2 aligns across 10 bases. Germline assignment: CDR1 SNHLY and CDR2 FYNNEI. The J segment lost 3 bases and the V segment lost 4 bases, leaving 3 bases of the junction unmatched. The CDR3 sequence is 15 residues long. The CDR3, as DNA: TGTGCCAGCAGTGTTTCTAGCGGGAGCTACAATGAGCAGTTCTTC. Amino acid sequence: CASSVSSGSYNEQFF.

The chain couples TRBV2 to TRBJ2-2; D ambiguous. The CDR3 length is 13 residues. The V end was cut by 8 bases, the J end by 5 bases, with 12 bases between. Germline CDR1 and CDR2: SNHLY and FYNNEI. The CDR3 DNA reads TGTGCCAGCCGCCTAGATAGAACCGGGGAGCTGTTTTTT. Its protein product is CASRLDRTGELFF.

CDR3 sequence: CASSQGHRDTPVSSYTF. CDR3 DNA sequence: TGTGCCAGCAGCCAAGGACACCGGGACACCCCTGTATCGAGCTACACCTTC. The chain links TRBV4-2 to TRBJ1-2, with D possibly being TRBD1 (6 bases). Germline V gene sequence: CDR1 LGHNA, CDR2 YNFKEQ. CDR3 length: 17 residues. Trimming took 1 base from V and 9 from J, leaving 24 bases between them.

V usage is TRBV19 and J usage is TRBJ2-3, with D possibly TRBD1 on 6 matching bases. Germline CDR1 LNHDA, CDR2 SQIVND (reference sequence). V was clipped by 3 bases and J by 6 bases, with 10 bases between them. This CDR3 has 13 amino acids. As DNA, the CDR3 is TGTGCCAGTAGTATCAGGGGTTCGGATACGCAGTATTTT. This sequence encodes CASSIRGSDTQYF.

The table lists this clone with a count of one. The chain combines TRBV7-2 with TRBJ2-1, with D tentatively TRBD2 (6 bases). CDR1 and CDR2 from the germline V gene are SGHTA and FQGNSA. The CDR3 consists of 19 residues. V was shortened by 5 bases and J by 8 bases, with 31 bases between the two germline ends. CDR3 DNA: TGTGCCAGCAGCGGTCGGGACTCGACTGCCGTACTCAGTAGGTATGAGCAGTTCTTC. It encodes CASSGRDSTAVLSRYEQFF.

Only a few counts were recorded for this clone. The rearrangement joins TRBV12-5 to TRBJ2-5; D is unresolved. V was trimmed by 8 bases and J by 5 bases, leaving 18 bases between them. The CDR3 totals 14 residues. CDR1 is LGHNT, CDR2 FRNRAP, per germline. This CDR3 reads CASQVSSRIETQYF. The DNA of the CDR3 is TGTGCTAGTCAAGTCAGCTCAAGGATCGAGACCCAGTACTTC. Supplemented by reference TRBV12-5 and TRBJ2-5, the full variable domain reads DARVTQTPRHKVTEMGQEVTMRCQPILGHNTVFWYRQTMMQGLELLAYFRNRAPLDDSGMPKDRFSAEMPDATLATLKIQPSEPRDSAVYFCASQVSSRIETQYFGPGTRLLVL.

The CDR3: CASSGEETQYF. The DNA of the CDR3 is TGCGCCAGCAGCGGCGAAGAGACCCAGTACTTC. The genes are TRBV5-1 and TRBJ2-5; D gene unclear. Trimming left V 4 bases short and J 3 bases short, with 4 bases between. Germline CDR1 SGHRS, CDR2 YFSETQ. CDR3 size: 11 residues. Based on the CDR3 plus reference TRBV5-1 and TRBJ2-5, the full variable domain is KAGVTQTPRYLIKTRGQQVTLSCSPISGHRSVSWYQQTPGQGLQFLFEYFSETQRNKGNFPGRFSGRQFSNSRSEMNVSTLELGDSALYLCASSGEETQYFGPGTRLLVL.

V usage is TRBV2 and J usage is TRBJ2-1; D gene uncertain. The germline V gene has CDR1 SNHLY and CDR2 FYNNEI. This CDR3 is 10 amino acids long. V lost 8 bases, J lost 5 bases, and 4 bases lay in between. The DNA for the CDR3 is TGTGCCAGCTTTCACAATGAGCAGTTCTTC. This translates into CASFHNEQFF.

The sample holds a few counts of this clone. The CDR3 DNA is TGTGCCAGTAGTTTTCCGCCCGGGGGTGGCAATCAGCCCCAGCATTTT. This encodes CASSFPPGGGNQPQHF. The chain carries TRBV19 and TRBJ1-5; possible D gene TRBD1, 5 bases. Trimming pared 5 bases from V and 2 bases from J, leaving 16 bases between. The CDR3 runs 16 residues. Germline V gene data show CDR1 as LNHDA and CDR2 as SQIVND (reference sequence).

The table lists this clone with a few counts. This rearrangement joins TRBV9 to TRBJ1-1; D is perhaps TRBD1 (6 bases). Per germline, CDR1 SGDLS and CDR2 YYNGEE. The CDR3 contains 16 residues. V was cut by 0 bases and J by 1 base, with 13 bases left in between. The CDR3 sequence is CASSVGLGGENTEAFF. CDR3 bases: TGTGCCAGCAGCGTAGGCTTAGGGGGGGAGAACACTGAAGCTTTCTTT.

The chain uses TRBV5-6 and TRBJ2-1; a weak D match, TRBD2 (5 bases). This CDR3 spans 16 amino acids. Germline V CDR1 and CDR2: SGHDT, YYEEEE. With 2 bases removed from V and 8 bases from J, the gap between germline ends came to 20 bases. The CDR3 nucleotides read TGTGCCAGCAGCTTAAGGGTCAGACTCTCCGGGGATGAGCAGTTCTTC. It yields the protein CASSLRVRLSGDEQFF.

The chain employs TRBV28 and TRBJ2-7, with 9 bases that match TRBD1. V dropped 5 bases and J dropped 4; count of bases not matched to a gene: 15. Germline CDR1 and CDR2: MDHEN and SYDVKM. The CDR3 loop spans 17 amino acids. The CDR3 reads CASSGHRSGTGFYEQYF. CDR3 coding DNA: TGTGCCAGCAGTGGCCACCGCTCCGGGACAGGGTTTTACGAGCAGTACTTC.